This passage covers 17 T cell receptor beta chains from one sample sequenced in a study of T cell repertoires in cytomegalovirus infection. TCRdb redid the calling of the reads with MiXCR, one entry per CDR3 protein. The sample shows 150,000 to 200,000 distinct CDR3 sequences, 28% of them seen only once. The sequenced sample was PBMCs. Receptors originate from a human donor in good health (CMV status not recorded). Some clones in this sample may be carry-over from other donors' samples.

In its sample, this clonotype was seen many times. The chain recombines TRBV20-1 with TRBJ1-1, with 7 nucleotides matching TRBD1. V was clipped by 2 bases and J by 3 bases; unmatched bases: 0. The germline V gene has CDR1 DFQATT and CDR2 SNEGSKA (reference sequence). CDR3 size: 12 residues. The CDR3 sequence is CSARQGDTEAFF. The CDR3 coding sequence is TGCAGTGCTAGACAGGGGGACACTGAAGCTTTCTTT.

This clonotype was observed a few times. The chain links TRBV3-1 to TRBJ2-7; 11 positions match TRBD1. In germline, CDR1 is LGHDT, CDR2 YNNKEL (reference sequence). The CDR3 consists of 13 residues. V gave up 7 bases and J gave up 6 bases; unmatched junction bases: 5. In DNA, the CDR3 is TGTGCCAGCACCTGGGGGACAGGGGGCGAGCAGTACTTC. Encoded protein: CASTWGTGGEQYF.

This clonotype occurred a few times. The chain recombines TRBV19 with TRBJ2-1, with D unresolved. V lost 5 bases and J lost 0, with 11 bases in between. Germline CDR1 LNHDA, CDR2 SQIVND (reference sequence). The CDR3 is 15 residues long. CDR3 DNA: TGTGCCAGTAGTCAGACATCCGGCTCCTACAATGAGCAGTTCTTC. The encoded protein is CASSQTSGSYNEQFF.

This sequence joins TRBV29-1 and TRBJ1-1; D not resolved. The CDR3 length is 12 residues. Trimming took off 7 bases at V and 5 bases at J, with 14 bases between the two ends. Germline CDR1 is SQVTM and CDR2 is ANQGSEA. CDR3 nucleotides: TGCAGCGCCCAGGAAATAGGGACTGAAGCTTTCTTT. Translated, it gives CSAQEIGTEAFF.

This clonotype was recorded at least ten times. The chain employs TRBV11-2 and TRBJ2-1; D remains ambiguous. CDR3 length equals 13 residues. Germline V lookup: CDR1 SGHAT, CDR2 FQNNGV. Trimming took 1 base from V and 7 from J, leaving 8 bases between them. The DNA for the CDR3 is TGTGCCAGCAGCTTAGTAGGGCAGAATGAGCAGTTCTTC. Protein sequence: CASSLVGQNEQFF.

There are many counts of this clonotype. The chain combines TRBV7-2 with TRBJ1-1; D gene ambiguous. The CDR3 spans 13 residues. In germline, CDR1 is SGHTA, CDR2 FQGNSA. Trimming left V 1 base short and J 8 bases short, with 11 bases between. The CDR3, as DNA: TGTGCCAGCAGCTTAGTAACCGCTGCCGAAGCTTTCTTT. Protein sequence: CASSLVTAAEAFF.

This clonotype was observed many times. This rearrangement joins TRBV7-3 to TRBJ2-3, with D possibly being TRBD1 (5 bases). The germline CDR1 and CDR2 sequences are SGHTA and FQGTGA. Trimming removed 4 bases at V and 0 bases at J, with 11 bases between. This CDR3 is built from 15 residues. The CDR3 nucleotides read TGTGCCAGCAGCTCTCGGACAACCAGCACAGATACGCAGTATTTT. It is translated as CASSSRTTSTDTQYF.

The CDR3 loop is CASSLQLHGQGEAFF. Written as DNA, the CDR3 is TGCGCCAGCAGCTTACAACTTCACGGACAGGGGGAAGCTTTCTTT. The V gene is TRBV5-1, the J gene TRBJ1-1, with 9 bases matching TRBD1. V lost 2 bases, J lost 8 bases, and 10 bases stayed unmatched. The CDR3 runs 15 residues. Germline V gene sequence: CDR1 SGHRS, CDR2 YFSETQ.

In this sample, this clonotype turned up a few times. This chain joins TRBV7-9 and TRBJ2-1; maybe TRBD1 (6 bases). The CDR3 loop spans 13 amino acids. The germline V gene has CDR1 SEHNR and CDR2 FQNEAQ (reference sequence). V shed 2 bases and J shed 7 bases, with 9 bases lying between them. As DNA, the CDR3 is TGTGCCAGCAGCTTAACAGGGACGAATGAGCAGTTCTTC. Protein sequence: CASSLTGTNEQFF.

This chain connects TRBV7-2 to TRBJ1-2; D is perhaps TRBD1 (5 bases). From germline, CDR1 is SGHTA and CDR2 FQGNSA. Trimming left V 4 bases short and J 5 bases short, with 23 bases between. The CDR3 consists of 17 residues. The CDR3, as DNA: TGTGCCAGCAGCTCTAGCCGGGACGCGGCGGCGGGTTATGGCTACACCTTC. Protein: CASSSSRDAAAGYGYTF.

This clonotype was observed a handful of times. The chain is built from TRBV12-3 or TRBV12-4 and TRBJ1-2, with TRBD1 identical over 8 bases. V dropped 7 bases and J dropped 5; count of bases not matched to a gene: 6. This CDR3 comprises 13 residues. This chain's CDR3 is CASTGDRQYGYTF. Written as DNA, the CDR3 is TGTGCCAGCACCGGGGACAGGCAATATGGCTACACCTTC.

This chain connects TRBV2 to TRBJ1-1, with D tentatively TRBD1 (5 bases). This CDR3 comprises 18 residues. In germline, CDR1 is SNHLY, CDR2 FYNNEI. V was clipped by 0 bases and J by 1 base, with 18 bases between them. CDR3 sequence reads: CASSEALGGGMRNTEAFF. In DNA, the CDR3 is TGTGCCAGCAGTGAAGCGCTTGGGGGGGGGATGAGGAACACTGAAGCTTTCTTT.

The chain links TRBV20-1 to TRBJ1-1, with TRBD1 identical over 7 bases. Germline lookup yields CDR1 DFQATT and CDR2 SNEGSKA (reference sequence). V was pared by 2 bases and J by 4 bases, with 10 bases of the junction left unmatched. This CDR3 is built from 15 residues. The CDR3 reads CSARTFLEGATEAFF. Here the CDR3 DNA reads TGCAGTGCTAGAACCTTCCTCGAGGGGGCCACTGAAGCTTTCTTT.

J is TRBJ1-1 and V is TRBV11-2; a possible D gene is TRBD1 (5 bases). CDR1 is SGHAT, CDR2 FQNNGV, per germline. Trimming took 0 bases from V and 5 from J, leaving 13 bases between them. CDR3 length equals 15 residues. The CDR3 here is CASSLDGGRWTEAFF. In DNA, the CDR3 is TGTGCCAGCAGCTTAGATGGGGGGAGGTGGACTGAAGCTTTCTTT.

The chain has TRBV2 and TRBJ2-3; D remains unclear. Trimming shortened V by 4 bases and J by 2 bases, and 7 bases separated the two germline ends. CDR3 length: 13 amino acids. Germline V gene data show CDR1 as SNHLY and CDR2 as FYNNEI. The CDR3 DNA follows: TGTGCCAGCAGTGTGTCTTTCACAGATACGCAGTATTTT. Amino acids: CASSVSFTDTQYF.

The chain has TRBV7-9 and TRBJ1-1, with D unclear. This CDR3 contains 14 residues. Germline V CDR1 and CDR2: SEHNR, FQNEAQ (reference sequence). Trimming cost V 1 base and J 1 base, with 7 bases left between them. CDR3 coding DNA: TGTGCCAGCAGCTTAGGCGTGGAGAACACTGAAGCTTTCTTT. It codes for CASSLGVENTEAFF.

V and J are TRBV5-1 and TRBJ2-3; perhaps TRBD1 as D (6 bases). CDR1 SGHRS and CDR2 YFSETQ come from the germline V gene. V lost 4 bases to trimming and J lost 0 bases, with 15 bases between them. CDR3 length: 16 amino acids. CDR3 amino acids: CASSPTGTYSTDTQYF. Written as DNA, the CDR3 is TGCGCCAGCAGCCCGACAGGAACCTACAGCACAGATACGCAGTATTTT.